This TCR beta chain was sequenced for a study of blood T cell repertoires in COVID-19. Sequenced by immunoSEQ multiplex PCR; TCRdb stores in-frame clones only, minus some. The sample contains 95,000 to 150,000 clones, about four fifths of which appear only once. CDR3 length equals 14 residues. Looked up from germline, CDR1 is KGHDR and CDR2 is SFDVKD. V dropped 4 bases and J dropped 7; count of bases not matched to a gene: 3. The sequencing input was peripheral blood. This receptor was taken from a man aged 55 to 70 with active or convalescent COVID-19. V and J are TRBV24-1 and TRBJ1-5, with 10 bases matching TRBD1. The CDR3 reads CATSETGGSQPQHF. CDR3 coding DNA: TGTGCCACCAGTGAGACAGGGGGCTCACAGCCCCAGCATTTT.